This T cell receptor beta chain was sequenced in a study of shared clonotypes between healthy human individuals. Study-wide results and caveats: Sorted-subset sequencing, rarefaction showed, was incomplete despite large depth. Researchers sampled only blood; tissue repertoires likely differ.

On this clone: The antigen is unknown.

The CDR3 runs to 15 residues. Germline values: CDR1 SGDLS, CDR2 YYNGEE. The germline V and J ends were trimmed by 2 bases and 2 bases, with 11 bases remaining between them. Researchers partitioned CD4+ cells into CD45RA+ naive and CD45RA-negative memory subsets. TCRdb's copy holds only in-frame clones and misses some; the assay was immunoSEQ multiplex PCR. Among approximately 940,000 clones listed, less than 85% were seen once. Sample: memory CD4+ T cells sorted from blood. As to subset: CD45RA-negative fraction. The genes are TRBV9 and TRBJ2-1, with TRBD2 as a possible D gene (7 bases). This sequence was found in a young man in good health. The CDR3 nucleotides are TGTGCCAGCAGCGTGGGGGGGCCTGCCTACAATGAGCAGTTCTTC. This sequence encodes CASSVGGPAYNEQFF.